Listed below are T cell receptor beta chains from one sample, sequenced in a study of regulatory T cells in long-lasting Graves disease. TCRdb itself ran the multiplex PCR reads through MiXCR, one entry per CDR3 protein. There are about 400,000 distinct CDR3 sequences in the sample; around 15% occur only once, and about 20% lies in the top ten. Sequenced material: peripheral blood mononuclear cells (PBMCs), taken at new diagnosis, from a patient treated with antithyroid drugs. These receptors were collected from a female donor with Graves disease. CDR3s include the opening cysteine and the closing phenylalanine or tryptophan. The D gene is left open where the match is weak. The size field is filled for only some rows; it gives once, few, many or a size class.

many	TRBV11-2	.	TRBJ2-3	CASSPVSGPDTQYF	TGTGCCAGCAGCCCCGTGTCGGGGCCAGATACGCAGTATTTT
many	TRBV20-1	.	TRBJ2-1	CSVEANNEQFF	TGCAGTGTAGAAGCCAACAATGAGCAGTTCTTC
.	TRBV6-4	.	TRBJ2-5	CASSDSIVETQYF	TGTGCCAGCAGTGACTCGATCGTTGAGACCCAGTACTTC
.	TRBV2	.	TRBJ1-4	CASSEPQGQGEKLFF	TGTGCCAGCAGTGAACCCCAGGGGCAAGGGGAAAAACTGTTTTTT
few	TRBV10-1	.	TRBJ1-1	CASSESVPGHTEAFF	TGCGCCAGCAGTGAGTCGGTTCCGGGACACACTGAAGCTTTCTTT
.	TRBV18	.	TRBJ1-1	CASSPRRDLNTEAFF	TGTGCCAGCTCACCACGGCGGGACCTGAACACTGAAGCTTTCTTT
many	TRBV11-2	.	TRBJ1-1	CASSLGRGYNTEAFF	TGTGCCAGCAGCTTAGGCAGGGGCTATAACACTGAAGCTTTCTTT
few	TRBV29-1	.	TRBJ1-2	CSVGPGTPFNGYTF	TGCAGCGTTGGTCCTGGGACACCTTTTAATGGCTACACCTTC
many	TRBV10-1	.	TRBJ1-1	CASSDGREAFF	TGCGCCAGCAGTGACGGCCGTGAAGCTTTCTTT
many	TRBV3-1	.	TRBJ2-6	CASSQDQNSGANVLTF	TGTGCCAGCAGCCAGGACCAGAACTCTGGGGCCAACGTCCTGACTTTC
.	TRBV3-1	.	TRBJ1-2	CASSQEPGQTNYGYTF	TGTGCCAGCAGCCAAGAGCCAGGACAGACTAACTATGGCTACACCTTC
many	TRBV12-5	.	TRBJ2-5	CASATETQYF	TGTGCTAGTGCTACGGAGACCCAGTACTTC
.	TRBV5-5	.	TRBJ2-7	CASSLDGTSYYEQYF	TGTGCCAGCAGCTTGGATGGGACTTCATACTACGAGCAGTACTTC
many	TRBV7-2	TRBD1	TRBJ1-4	CASSLQGARGGKLFF	TGTGCCAGCAGCTTACAGGGGGCGCGTGGCGGAAAACTGTTTTTT
many	TRBV20-1	TRBD1	TRBJ1-3	CSATVGTGSGNTIYF	TGCAGTGCCACAGTCGGGACAGGGTCCGGAAACACCATATATTTT
many	TRBV27	TRBD1	TRBJ1-4	CASSTGQGAEKLFF	TGTGCCAGCAGTACAGGACAGGGGGCTGAAAAACTGTTTTTT
many	TRBV5-1	TRBD2	TRBJ2-1	CASSLSGTSGADEQFF	TGCGCCAGCAGCTTGTCGGGGACTAGCGGGGCGGATGAGCAGTTCTTC
.	TRBV7-3	.	TRBJ2-1	CASSFPETNNEQFF	TGTGCCAGCAGCTTTCCCGAGACTAATAATGAGCAGTTCTTC
many	TRBV7-9	.	TRBJ2-7	CASSPRGQGYYEQYF	TGTGCCAGCAGCCCCCGGGGGCAGGGATATTACGAGCAGTACTTC
.	TRBV19	TRBD1	TRBJ1-1	CASSIWGQPNTEAFF	TGTGCCAGTAGTATATGGGGACAGCCGAACACTGAAGCTTTCTTT
many	TRBV6-1	.	TRBJ1-6	CATSLQSNSPLHF	TGTGCCACCTCCCTCCAATCTAATTCACCCCTCCACTTT
many	TRBV12-3/TRBV12-4	.	TRBJ1-1	CASSLSSTNTEAFF	TGTGCCAGCAGTTTGTCCTCCACGAACACTGAAGCTTTCTTT
.	TRBV27	.	TRBJ1-1	CASSFHKGGDTEAFF	TGTGCCAGCAGTTTTCACAAGGGAGGAGACACTGAAGCTTTCTTT
many	TRBV20-1	TRBD1	TRBJ2-7	CSASFRTGDPEQYF	TGCAGTGCTAGTTTCCGGACAGGGGATCCCGAGCAGTACTTC
.	TRBV24-1	.	TRBJ1-2	CATSDSSRGYTF	TGTGCCACCAGTGATTCCTCGAGAGGCTACACCTTC
many	TRBV24-1	.	TRBJ2-5	CATSVGDVKTQYF	TGTGCCACCAGTGTCGGGGACGTGAAGACCCAGTACTTC
many	TRBV7-2	.	TRBJ2-7	CASSTYQGYEQYF	TGTGCCAGCAGCACCTATCAGGGGTACGAGCAGTACTTC
many	TRBV20-1	.	TRBJ1-2	CSARADRANYGYTF	TGCAGTGCTAGGGCGGACAGAGCTAACTATGGCTACACCTTC
many	TRBV10-1	.	TRBJ1-1	CASSDEGWTEAFF	TGCGCCAGCAGTGATGAGGGGTGGACTGAAGCTTTCTTT
few	TRBV12-3/TRBV12-4	.	TRBJ2-5	CASSLAVGGLETQYF	TGTGCCAGCAGTTTAGCGGTTGGGGGGCTGGAGACCCAGTACTTC
.	TRBV20-1	.	TRBJ2-5	CSARPGGRNTGELATQYF	TGCAGTGCTAGACCCGGGGGGCGGAACACCGGGGAGCTGGCGACCCAGTACTTC
many	TRBV12-3/TRBV12-4	.	TRBJ2-5	CASSFGSGGQETQYF	TGTGCCAGCAGTTTTGGTAGCGGAGGGCAAGAGACCCAGTACTTC
many	TRBV7-9	.	TRBJ2-1	CASSSGWEQFF	TGTGCCAGCAGCTCGGGATGGGAGCAGTTCTTC
many	TRBV6-2/TRBV6-3	.	TRBJ1-3	CASSIGGSGNTIYF	TGTGCCAGCAGCATCGGCGGGTCTGGAAACACCATATATTTT
many	TRBV3-1	.	TRBJ1-1	CASSQGFGGINTEAFF	TGTGCCAGCAGCCAAGGATTTGGAGGGATCAACACTGAAGCTTTCTTT
few	TRBV28	.	TRBJ2-7	CASGRNYEQYF	TGTGCCAGCGGCCGCAACTACGAGCAGTACTTC
many	TRBV5-1	.	TRBJ1-2	CASSGGHLGISDYGYTF	TGCGCCAGCAGCGGGGGACATCTGGGAATATCGGACTATGGCTACACCTTC
.	TRBV14	.	TRBJ1-2	CASSLRNGTFNYGYTF	TGTGCCAGCAGCCTCAGGAACGGTACCTTTAACTATGGCTACACCTTC
few	TRBV4-3	.	TRBJ2-1	CASSQEDLTYNEQFF	TGCGCCAGCAGCCAAGAAGACCTAACTTACAATGAGCAGTTCTTC
many	TRBV7-9	.	TRBJ2-1	CASSPTLSSYNEQFF	TGTGCCAGCAGCCCCACGCTTAGCTCCTACAATGAGCAGTTCTTC
many	TRBV12-3/TRBV12-4	TRBD2	TRBJ2-5	CASSHQEWGLAGSETQYF	TGTGCCAGCAGTCACCAAGAGTGGGGACTAGCGGGATCAGAGACCCAGTACTTC
many	TRBV30	.	TRBJ1-1	CAWSLYGTEAFF	TGTGCCTGGAGTCTCTACGGCACTGAAGCTTTCTTT
many	TRBV12-3/TRBV12-4	TRBD1	TRBJ1-5	CASRITGANQPQHF	TGTGCCAGCAGAATTACAGGGGCGAATCAGCCCCAGCATTTT
many	TRBV5-1	TRBD1	TRBJ1-1	CASSLGATGNMNTEAFF	TGCGCCAGCAGCTTGGGGGCGACAGGGAACATGAACACTGAAGCTTTCTTT
many	TRBV12-3/TRBV12-4	.	TRBJ2-7	CASSFGGIYEQYF	TGTGCCAGCAGTTTTGGCGGGATCTACGAGCAGTACTTC
many	TRBV20-1	.	TRBJ1-1	CSARAVSTEAFF	TGCAGTGCTAGGGCAGTAAGCACTGAAGCTTTCTTT
many	TRBV11-2	.	TRBJ2-5	CASSLVVSTTQETQYF	TGTGCCAGCAGCTTAGTCGTGTCGACCACGCAAGAGACCCAGTACTTC
many	TRBV12-3/TRBV12-4	TRBD1	TRBJ1-1	CASSPTGAEAFF	TGTGCCAGCAGCCCGACAGGGGCAGAAGCTTTCTTT
few	TRBV30	.	TRBJ1-4	CAWTPHRGSNEKLFF	TGTGCCTGGACTCCCCATCGGGGGTCTAATGAAAAACTGTTTTTT
.	TRBV12-3/TRBV12-4	.	TRBJ1-1	CASTSQVNTEAFF	TGTGCCAGCACATCACAGGTCAACACTGAAGCTTTCTTT